The next 13 T cell receptor beta chains were all read from a single sample in a study of identical twins. TCRdb passed the 5' RACE reads through MiXCR, listing each CDR3 protein once. The sample carries 1.5 million to 2 million distinct CDR3 sequences, 25% to 35% recorded once. Material for sequencing was cord blood. The receptor set was obtained from a newborn girl in good health.

The genes are TRBV5-1 and TRBJ2-1; TRBD1 might be the D (6 bases). CDR3 size: 15 residues. Trimming left V 2 bases short and J 0 bases short, with 9 bases between. Per germline, CDR1 SGHRS and CDR2 YFSETQ. The chain's CDR3 is CASSFEQGSYNEQFF. The CDR3 DNA is TGCGCCAGCAGCTTCGAACAGGGCTCCTACAATGAGCAGTTCTTC.

The chain carries TRBV13 and TRBJ1-2; a weak D match, TRBD1 (6 bases). CDR1 PRHDT and CDR2 FYEKMQ come from the germline V gene (reference sequence). V was shortened by 4 bases and J by 8 bases, with 11 bases between the two germline ends. This CDR3 comprises 12 residues. CDR3 sequence: CASSSQGPGYTF. The CDR3 region has the DNA TGTGCCAGCAGCTCGCAGGGGCCGGGCTACACCTTC.

In this sample, this clonotype turned up a few times. The chain is built from TRBV2 and TRBJ2-1; 15 bases are shared with TRBD2. The CDR3 totals 16 residues. Trimming cost V 6 bases and J 8 bases; bases outside gene matches: 8. Germline CDR1 SNHLY, CDR2 FYNNEI. The DNA for the CDR3 is TGTGCCAGCAGGCGCGGGACTAGCGGGGGGATGGATGAGCAGTTCTTC. Its protein product is CASRRGTSGGMDEQFF.

This chain connects TRBV11-2 to TRBJ2-5; D might be TRBD2 (6 bases). The CDR3 has 15 residues. V was shortened by 5 bases and J by 0 bases, with 13 bases between the two germline ends. The germline V gene encodes CDR1 SGHAT and CDR2 FQNNGV. The CDR3 spells CASSDELAYQETQYF. The CDR3 DNA sequence: TGTGCCAGCAGCGACGAGCTAGCGTACCAAGAGACCCAGTACTTC.

The chain recombines TRBV5-6 with TRBJ2-3; D unresolved. V was shortened by 3 bases and J by 6 bases, with 8 bases between the two germline ends. CDR1 is SGHDT, CDR2 YYEEEE, per germline. The CDR3 is made up of 12 amino acids. CDR3 amino acids: CASSSVRDTQYF. CDR3 bases: TGTGCCAGCAGCTCGGTTCGGGATACGCAGTATTTT.

The V and J genes are TRBV9 and TRBJ2-5, with D perhaps being TRBD1 or TRBD2 (5 bases each). Near its end, the DNA agrees better with TRBJ2-7, so the J call may be wrong. The CDR3 extends over 15 amino acids. The germline gives CDR1 SGDLS, CDR2 YYNGEE. The CDR3 reads CASSVGPGRIYEQYF. In nucleotides, the CDR3 is TGTGCCAGCAGCGTAGGACCGGGACGGATCTACGAGCAGTACTTC.

Remarks on this clonotype: One end of the junction is discordant with germline, which a read error may explain. The V and J genes are TRBV6-6 and TRBJ2-7, with 7 positions matching TRBD2. The J call may be wrong; the DNA end is better matched by TRBJ2-5. CDR3 length: 17 amino acids. Germline V gene data show CDR1 as MNHNY and CDR2 as SVGAGI (reference sequence). Here the CDR3 reads CASSYLASGALQGTQYF. The CDR3 DNA follows: TGTGCCAGCAGTTACTTGGCCAGCGGGGCACTCCAAGGGACCCAGTACTTC.

CDR3: CATRGHLNTEAFF. The CDR3 region has the DNA TGTGCGACCCGGGGCCACCTGAACACTGAAGCTTTCTTT. The chain employs TRBV7-2 and TRBJ1-1, with D tentatively TRBD1 (5 bases). Germline loops: CDR1 SGHTA, CDR2 FQGNSA. The CDR3 is 13 residues long.

The genes are TRBV20-1 and TRBJ2-5; 10 bases align to TRBD2. V was clipped by 0 bases and J by 6 bases; unmatched bases: 10. Germline CDR1 and CDR2: DFQATT and SNEGSKA (reference sequence). This CDR3 contains 16 residues. The CDR3 DNA follows: TGCAGTGCTAGAGATATATCTAGCGGGGGTGGGAAGACCCAGTACTTC. This encodes CSARDISSGGGKTQYF.

This clonotype was seen more than once but under ten times. The rearrangement links TRBV20-1 to TRBJ2-3; 11 bases fit TRBD2. The CDR3 loop spans 16 amino acids. Losses at the gene ends were 3 bases for V and 2 bases for J; bases not matched to a gene: 7. Germline V gene data show CDR1 as DFQATT and CDR2 as SNEGSKA (reference sequence). CDR3 DNA sequence: TGCAGTGCTAGTTCTTTAGCGGGGGGGCTCACAGATACGCAGTATTTT. Translation: CSASSLAGGLTDTQYF.

V and J are TRBV23-1 and TRBJ2-7; D unresolved. TRBV23-1 is given ORF status, its function remaining uncertain. This CDR3 region has 16 residues. Deletions cut 0 bases from V and 3 bases from J, with 15 bases between. CDR3 amino acids: CASSQSKGLVGYEQYF. In DNA, the CDR3 is TGCGCCAGCAGTCAATCGAAAGGGCTAGTGGGCTACGAGCAGTACTTC.

This clonotype was counted between two and nine times. The J gene is TRBJ1-6, the V gene TRBV6-5, with 9 bases lining up with TRBD1. After removal of 6 bases from V and 9 bases from J, the junction contained 3 bases not matched to a gene. The CDR3 loop spans 13 amino acids. Germline values: CDR1 MNHEY, CDR2 SVGAGI. The CDR3 nucleotides read TGTGCCAGCAGGACAGGGGGTAGTTCACCCCTCCACTTT. Its protein is CASRTGGSSPLHF.

The chain links TRBV28 to TRBJ2-5; 14 nucleotides line up with TRBD2. From germline, CDR1 is MDHEN and CDR2 SYDVKM. This CDR3 region has 16 residues. With V trimmed by 7 bases and J by 5 bases, 9 bases remained unmatched. Written as DNA, the CDR3 is TGTGCCAGCACCCCGGGACTAGCGGGAGTAAGGGAGACCCAGTACTTC. Its protein product is CASTPGLAGVRETQYF.